What follows are 5 T cell receptor beta chains derived from one specimen sequenced in a study of cytomegalovirus exposure and HLA in healthy donors. Researchers ran the PCR with 60 Vbeta and 13 Jbeta primers. Data came from immunoSEQ multiplex PCR; TCRdb stores just in-frame clones and leaves some out. The sample lists some 67,000 clones, 70% to 85% occurring once. Sequencing input: PBMCs. Receptor source: a man in his sixties in good health and CMV-seropositive.

The V gene is TRBV6-1, the J gene TRBJ1-5; D not certain. The CDR3 contains 14 residues. Germline V CDR1 and CDR2: MNHNS, SASEGT. V was cut by 7 bases and J by 4 bases, with 14 bases left in between. CDR3 amino acids: CASTVSRGNQPQHF. The CDR3 nucleotides read TGTGCCAGCACCGTCTCTAGAGGAAATCAGCCCCAGCATTTT.

The CDR3 is CASSYPGTSVDEQYF. DNA for the CDR3: TGTGCCAGCAGTTACCCGGGAACGTCGGTGGACGAGCAGTACTTC. The V call is TRBV6-5, the J call TRBJ2-7; possible D gene TRBD2, 5 bases. The CDR3 sequence is 15 residues long. CDR1 is MNHEY and CDR2 is SVGAGI in the germline V gene. The V and J ends lost 2 bases and 5 bases respectively, with 16 bases between them.

In this sample, this clone turned up once. The gene calls are TRBV6-1 and TRBJ2-1, with a tentative D call TRBD1 (6 bases). Between the trimmed V and J ends, which lost 3 bases and 1 base, there was a span of 16 bases. Germline CDR1 and CDR2: MNHNS and SASEGT. The CDR3 totals 17 residues. This chain's CDR3 is CASSDRWGLGSYNEQFF. DNA of the CDR3: TGTGCCAGCAGTGATAGATGGGGGCTCGGATCCTACAATGAGCAGTTCTTC.

This rearrangement joins TRBV25-1 to TRBJ1-2; possibly TRBD1 for D (5 bases). The ends were cut back, 2 bases at V and 3 bases at J, with 7 bases in the middle. The CDR3 has 13 amino acids. Germline loops: CDR1 MGHDK, CDR2 SYGVNS. The CDR3 sequence is CASSEGADYGYTF. For the CDR3, the DNA is TGTGCCAGCAGTGAAGGGGCCGACTATGGCTACACCTTC.

This rearrangement joins TRBV2 to TRBJ2-1, with D perhaps matching TRBD1 (8 bases). This CDR3 has 17 amino acids. The germline CDR1 and CDR2 sequences are SNHLY and FYNNEI. V lost 5 bases and J 6 bases, leaving 23 bases between the germline ends. CDR3 nucleotide sequence: TGTGCCAGCAGTTCCCGTAGAGGGCGGGGGACAGGCAATGAGCAGTTCTTC. Its translation: CASSSRRGRGTGNEQFF.